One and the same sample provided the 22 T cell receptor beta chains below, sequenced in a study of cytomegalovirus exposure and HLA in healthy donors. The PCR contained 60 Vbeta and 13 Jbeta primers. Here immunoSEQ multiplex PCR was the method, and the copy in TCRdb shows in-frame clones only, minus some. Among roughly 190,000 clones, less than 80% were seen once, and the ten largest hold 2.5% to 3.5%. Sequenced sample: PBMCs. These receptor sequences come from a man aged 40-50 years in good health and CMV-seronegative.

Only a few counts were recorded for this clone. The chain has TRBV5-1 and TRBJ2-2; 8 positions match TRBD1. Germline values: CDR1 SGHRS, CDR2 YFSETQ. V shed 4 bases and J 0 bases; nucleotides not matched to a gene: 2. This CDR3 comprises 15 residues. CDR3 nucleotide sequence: TGCGCCAGCAGCGTACAGGGGGCGAACACCGGGGAGCTGTTTTTT. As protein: CASSVQGANTGELFF.

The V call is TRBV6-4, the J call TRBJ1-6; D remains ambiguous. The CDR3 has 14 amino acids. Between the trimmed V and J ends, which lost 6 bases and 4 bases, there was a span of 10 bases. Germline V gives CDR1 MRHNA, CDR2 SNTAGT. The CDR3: CASSEAQYNSPLHF. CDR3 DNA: TGTGCCAGCAGCGAGGCCCAATATAATTCACCCCTCCACTTT.

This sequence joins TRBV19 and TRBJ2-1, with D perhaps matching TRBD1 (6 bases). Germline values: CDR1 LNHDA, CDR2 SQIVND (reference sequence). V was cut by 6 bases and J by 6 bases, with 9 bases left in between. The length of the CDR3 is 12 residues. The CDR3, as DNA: TGTGCCAGTAGGAGGGGGACCAATGAGCAGTTCTTC. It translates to CASRRGTNEQFF.

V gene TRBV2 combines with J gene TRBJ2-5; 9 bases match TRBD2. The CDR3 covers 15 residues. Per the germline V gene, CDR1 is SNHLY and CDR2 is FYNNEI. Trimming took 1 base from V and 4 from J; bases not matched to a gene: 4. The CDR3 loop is CASSEDSGGIETQYF. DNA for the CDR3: TGTGCCAGCAGTGAAGATAGCGGGGGAATAGAGACCCAGTACTTC.

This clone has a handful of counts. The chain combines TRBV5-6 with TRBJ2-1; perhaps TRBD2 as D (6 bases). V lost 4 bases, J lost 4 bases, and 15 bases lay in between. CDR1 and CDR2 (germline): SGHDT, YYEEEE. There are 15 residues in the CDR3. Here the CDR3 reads CASSRTTSGYNEQFF. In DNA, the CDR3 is TGTGCCAGCAGCCGCACCACAAGCGGGTACAATGAGCAGTTCTTC. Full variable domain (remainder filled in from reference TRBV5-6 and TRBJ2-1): DAGVTQSPTHLIKTRGQQVTLRCSPKSGHDTVSWYQQALGQGPQFIFQYYEEEERQRGNFPDRFSGHQFPNYSSELNVNALLLGDSALYLCASSRTTSGYNEQFFGPGTRLTVL.

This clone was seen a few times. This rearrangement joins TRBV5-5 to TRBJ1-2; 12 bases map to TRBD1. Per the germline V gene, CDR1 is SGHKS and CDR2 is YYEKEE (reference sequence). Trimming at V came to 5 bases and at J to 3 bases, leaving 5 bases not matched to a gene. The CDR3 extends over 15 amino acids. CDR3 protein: CASSLGQGADYGYTF. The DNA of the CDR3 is TGTGCCAGCAGTCTGGGACAGGGGGCTGACTATGGCTACACCTTC.

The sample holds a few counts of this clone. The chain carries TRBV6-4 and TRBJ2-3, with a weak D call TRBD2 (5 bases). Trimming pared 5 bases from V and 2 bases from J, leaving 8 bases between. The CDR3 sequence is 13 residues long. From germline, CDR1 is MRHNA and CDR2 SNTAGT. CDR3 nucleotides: TGTGCCAGCAGTAGAGACTACACAGATACGCAGTATTTT. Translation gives CASSRDYTDTQYF.

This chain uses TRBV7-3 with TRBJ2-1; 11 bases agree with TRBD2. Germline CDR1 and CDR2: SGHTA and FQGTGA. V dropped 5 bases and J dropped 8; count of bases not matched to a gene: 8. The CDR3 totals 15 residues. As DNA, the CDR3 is TGTGCCAGCAGCCCCCTAGCGGGAGGAAGGGATGAGCAGTTCTTC. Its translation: CASSPLAGGRDEQFF. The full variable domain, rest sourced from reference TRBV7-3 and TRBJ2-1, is GAGVSQTPSNKVTEKGKYVELRCDPISGHTALYWYRQSLGQGPEFLIYFQGTGAADDSGLPNDRFFAVRPEGSVSTLKIQRTERGDSAVYLCASSPLAGGRDEQFFGPGTRLTVL.

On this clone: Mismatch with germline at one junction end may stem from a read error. For the CDR3, the DNA is TGTGCCAGCCGCTTTGCAGGCAGCACAGATACGCAGTATTTT. Translating gives CASRFAGSTDTQYF. This chain connects TRBV5-8 to TRBJ2-3; D gene ambiguous. CDR3 length: 14 amino acids. CDR1 is SGHTS, CDR2 YDEGEE, per germline.

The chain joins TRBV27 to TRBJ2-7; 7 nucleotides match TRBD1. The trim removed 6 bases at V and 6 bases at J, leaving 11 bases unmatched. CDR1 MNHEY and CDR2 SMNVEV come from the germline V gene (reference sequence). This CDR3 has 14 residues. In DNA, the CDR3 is TGTGCCAGCAGCCAGAGATCTTCAGGGGGCGAGCAGTACTTC. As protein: CASSQRSSGGEQYF.

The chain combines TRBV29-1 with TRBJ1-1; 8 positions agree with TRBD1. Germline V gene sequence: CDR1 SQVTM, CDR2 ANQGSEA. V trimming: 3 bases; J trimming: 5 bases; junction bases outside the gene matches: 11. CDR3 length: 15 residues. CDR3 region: CSVEGGQGAWTEAFF. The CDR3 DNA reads TGCAGCGTTGAGGGGGGGCAGGGGGCTTGGACTGAAGCTTTCTTT. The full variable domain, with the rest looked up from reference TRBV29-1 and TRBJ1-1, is SAVISQKPSRDICQRGTSLTIQCQVDSQVTMMFWYRQQPGQSLTLIATANQGSEATYESGFVIDKFPISRPNLTFSTLTVSNMSPEDSSIYLCSVEGGQGAWTEAFFGQGTRLTVV.

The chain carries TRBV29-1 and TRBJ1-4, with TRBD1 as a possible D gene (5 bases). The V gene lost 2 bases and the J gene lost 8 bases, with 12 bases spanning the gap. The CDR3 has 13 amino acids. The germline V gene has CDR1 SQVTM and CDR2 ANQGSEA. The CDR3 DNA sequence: TGCAGCGTTGAATTGGCTCAGGGAGAAAAACTGTTTTTT. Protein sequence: CSVELAQGEKLFF.

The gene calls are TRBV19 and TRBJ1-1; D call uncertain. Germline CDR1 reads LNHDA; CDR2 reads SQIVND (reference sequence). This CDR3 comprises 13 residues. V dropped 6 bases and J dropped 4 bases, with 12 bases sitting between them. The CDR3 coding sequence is TGTGCCAGTAGCCGGAGAGAGGGCACTGAAGCTTTCTTT. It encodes CASSRREGTEAFF. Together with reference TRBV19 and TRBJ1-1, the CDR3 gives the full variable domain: DGGITQSPKYLFRKEGQNVTLSCEQNLNHDAMYWYRQDPGQGLRLIYYSQIVNDFQKGDIAEGYSVSREKKESFPLTVTSAQKNPTAFYLCASSRREGTEAFFGQGTRLTVV.

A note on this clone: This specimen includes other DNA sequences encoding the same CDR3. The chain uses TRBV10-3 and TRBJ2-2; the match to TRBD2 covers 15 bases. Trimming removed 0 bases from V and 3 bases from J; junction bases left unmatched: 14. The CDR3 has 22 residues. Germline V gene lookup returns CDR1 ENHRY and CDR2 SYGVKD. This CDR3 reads CAISESAGEGTSGRPYTGELFF. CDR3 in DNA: TGTGCCATCAGTGAGTCCGCAGGGGAAGGGACTAGCGGGAGGCCCTACACCGGGGAGCTGTTTTTT.

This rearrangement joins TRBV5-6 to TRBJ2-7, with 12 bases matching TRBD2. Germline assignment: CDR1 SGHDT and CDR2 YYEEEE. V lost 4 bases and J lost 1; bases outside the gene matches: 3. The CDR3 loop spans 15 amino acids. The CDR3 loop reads CASSLGTSGSYEQYF. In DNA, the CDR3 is TGTGCCAGCAGCCTGGGGACTAGCGGGTCCTACGAGCAGTACTTC.

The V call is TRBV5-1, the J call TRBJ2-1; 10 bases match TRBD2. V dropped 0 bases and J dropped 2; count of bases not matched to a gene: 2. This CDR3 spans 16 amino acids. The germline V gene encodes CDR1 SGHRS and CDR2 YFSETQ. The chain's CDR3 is CASSLDLAGAYNEQFF. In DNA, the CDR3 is TGCGCCAGCAGCTTGGATCTAGCGGGAGCCTACAATGAGCAGTTCTTC.

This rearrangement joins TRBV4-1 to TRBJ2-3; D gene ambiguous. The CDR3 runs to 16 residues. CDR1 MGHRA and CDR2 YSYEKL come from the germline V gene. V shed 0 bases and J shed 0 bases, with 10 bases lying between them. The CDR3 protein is CASSQEEQLSTDTQYF. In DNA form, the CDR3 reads TGCGCCAGCAGCCAAGAGGAGCAGCTTAGCACAGATACGCAGTATTTT.

The CDR3 DNA sequence: TGTGCCAGCGTCCCGGAGCGGGGGGGTTCCTACGAGCAGTACTTC. It codes for CASVPERGGSYEQYF. The chain uses TRBV7-8 and TRBJ2-7; 10 bases align to TRBD2. V gave up 8 bases and J gave up 1 base; unmatched junction bases: 8. The CDR3 length is 15 residues. Germline CDR1 and CDR2: SGHVS and FQNEAQ.

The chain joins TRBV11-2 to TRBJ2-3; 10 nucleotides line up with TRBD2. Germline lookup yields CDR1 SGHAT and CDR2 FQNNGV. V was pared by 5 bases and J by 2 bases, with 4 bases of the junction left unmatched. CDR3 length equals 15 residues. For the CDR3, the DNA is TGTGCCAGCAGCGCACTAGCGGGGTTCACAGATACGCAGTATTTT. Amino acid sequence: CASSALAGFTDTQYF.

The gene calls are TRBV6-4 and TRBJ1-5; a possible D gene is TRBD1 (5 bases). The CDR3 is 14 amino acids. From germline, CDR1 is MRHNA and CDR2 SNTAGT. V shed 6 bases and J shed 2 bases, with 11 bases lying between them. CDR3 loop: CASSPSGGNQPQHF. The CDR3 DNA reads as TGTGCCAGCAGCCCCTCGGGGGGCAATCAGCCCCAGCATTTT.

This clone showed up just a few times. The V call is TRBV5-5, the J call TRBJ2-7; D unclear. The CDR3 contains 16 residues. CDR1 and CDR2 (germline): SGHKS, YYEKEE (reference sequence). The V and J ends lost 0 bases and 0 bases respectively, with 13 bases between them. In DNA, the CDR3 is TGTGCCAGCAGCTTGGCTAGTTTTGCCCTCTCCTACGAGCAGTACTTC. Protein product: CASSLASFALSYEQYF.

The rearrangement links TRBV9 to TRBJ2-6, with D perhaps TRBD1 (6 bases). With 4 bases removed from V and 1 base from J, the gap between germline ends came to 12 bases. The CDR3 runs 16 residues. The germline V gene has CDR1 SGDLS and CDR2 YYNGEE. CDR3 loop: CASSWGRLSGANVLTF. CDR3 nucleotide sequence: TGTGCCAGCAGCTGGGGGCGATTGTCTGGGGCCAACGTCCTGACTTTC.